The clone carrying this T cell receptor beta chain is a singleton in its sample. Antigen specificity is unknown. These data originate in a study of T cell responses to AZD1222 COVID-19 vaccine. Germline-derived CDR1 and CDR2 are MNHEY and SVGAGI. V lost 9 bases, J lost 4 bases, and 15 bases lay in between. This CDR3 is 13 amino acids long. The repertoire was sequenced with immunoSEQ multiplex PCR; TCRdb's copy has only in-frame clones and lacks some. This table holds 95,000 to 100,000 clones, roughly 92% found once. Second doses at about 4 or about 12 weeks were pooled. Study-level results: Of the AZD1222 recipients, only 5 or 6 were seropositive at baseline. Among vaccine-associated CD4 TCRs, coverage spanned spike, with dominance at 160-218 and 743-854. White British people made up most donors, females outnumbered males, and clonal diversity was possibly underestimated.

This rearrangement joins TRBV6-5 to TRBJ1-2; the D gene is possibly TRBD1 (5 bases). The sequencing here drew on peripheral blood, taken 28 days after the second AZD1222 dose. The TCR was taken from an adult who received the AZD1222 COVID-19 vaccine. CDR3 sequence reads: CASIGDSRYGYTF. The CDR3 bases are TGTGCCAGTATAGGGGACTCGCGCTATGGCTACACCTTC.